Listed below are T cell receptor beta chains from one sample, sequenced in a study of CD8 T cells in ankylosing spondylitis. TCRdb fed the 5' RACE reads into MiXCR, producing one record per CDR3 protein. The data contain about 800,000 distinct CDR3 sequences, approximately 12% of them singletons. Material for sequencing was blood, either unsorted or a sorted T cell fraction (not recorded which). The receptors derive from a male donor with ankylosing spondylitis. Both conserved end residues are part of each CDR3. Each record gives: CDR3 length, clone size, V gene, J gene, D gene, CDR3 protein, CDR3 DNA. The D gene is left open where the match is weak. Clone size appears in some rows only: once, few, many, or a class for an expanded clone.

15	-	TRBV5-1	TRBJ2-1	-	CASSQMMGGDREEFF	TGCGCCAGCAGCCAGATGATGGGGGGAGACAGGGAGGAGTTCTTC
17	few	TRBV20-1	TRBJ1-5	-	CSASSLRGPMGNQPQHF	TGCAGTGCTAGCTCCTTGAGGGGACCGATGGGCAATCAGCCCCAGCATTTT
13	few	TRBV12-5	TRBJ2-1	-	CASGLWDTNEQFF	TGTGCTAGTGGTTTGTGGGACACCAATGAGCAGTTCTTC
15	many	TRBV4-1	TRBJ2-4	TRBD2	CASSQVGGGRNIQYF	TGCGCCAGCAGCCAAGTGGGGGGGGGTAGAAACATTCAGTACTTC
15	-	TRBV7-8	TRBJ2-1	-	CASTLGLVFFHEQFF	TGTGCCAGCACCTTGGGGCTAGTTTTTTTCCATGAGCAGTTCTTC
16	-	TRBV6-5	TRBJ2-3	TRBD1	CASSYGGTGSTDTQYF	TGTGCCAGCAGTTACGGGGGGACAGGTAGCACAGATACGCAGTATTTT
13	few	TRBV5-6	TRBJ1-1	-	CASSLVGVTEAFF	TGTGCCAGCAGCTTGGTCGGGGTTACTGAAGCTTTCTTT
12	many	TRBV20-1	TRBJ2-3	TRBD2	CSARGAGDTQYF	TGCAGTGCGCGGGGGGCGGGGGATACGCAGTATTTT
12	-	TRBV7-2	TRBJ2-1	-	CASSFNREGLFF	TGTGCCAGCAGCTTTAACAGGGAGGGTCTGTTCTTC
15	few	TRBV27	TRBJ2-3	TRBD2	CASSLTGGFTDTQYF	TGTGCCAGCAGTTTAACGGGGGGGTTCACAGATACGCAGTATTTT
13	-	TRBV29-1	TRBJ2-3	-	CSVGVFITDTQYF	TGCAGCGTCGGTGTCTTTATCACAGATACGCAGTATTTT
15	few	TRBV5-6	TRBJ1-5	-	CASSVAVDRDQPQHF	TGTGCCAGCAGCGTTGCCGTAGACAGAGATCAGCCCCAGCATTTT
13	-	TRBV27	TRBJ1-4	-	CASSGQFNEKLFF	TGTGCCAGCAGTGGACAGTTTAATGAAAAACTGTTTTTT
14	-	TRBV25-1	TRBJ1-2	-	CASSELWGNYGYTF	TGTGCCAGCAGTGAATTGTGGGGTAACTATGGCTACACCTTC
15	-	TRBV6-5	TRBJ2-5	TRBD2	CASSYISGGFETQYF	TGTGCCAGCAGTTATATTAGCGGGGGGTTTGAGACCCAGTACTTC
15	-	TRBV5-1	TRBJ1-4	-	CASSSQSPTNEKLFF	TGCGCCAGCAGCTCCCAGAGCCCAACTAATGAAAAACTGTTTTTT
15	-	TRBV7-9	TRBJ2-2	TRBD2	CASSTRLAGAGELFF	TGTGCCAGCAGCACCCGACTAGCGGGAGCCGGGGAGCTGTTTTTT
15	few	TRBV20-1	TRBJ2-3	-	CSAGRGGDSTDTQYF	TGCAGTGCTGGAAGGGGGGGGGATAGCACAGATACGCAGTATTTT
17	few	TRBV7-2	TRBJ2-2	-	CASSLAPPTVGTGELFF	TGTGCCAGCAGCTTAGCGCCCCCCACGGTTGGAACCGGGGAGCTGTTTTTT
15	-	TRBV4-3	TRBJ1-2	-	CASSPARGMNYGYTF	TGCGCCAGCAGCCCTGCCCGGGGGATGAACTATGGCTACACCTTC
18	many	TRBV25-1	TRBJ2-6	TRBD1	CASSGDRGTLSGANVLTF	TGTGCCAGCAGTGGGGACAGGGGGACCCTATCTGGGGCCAACGTCCTGACTTTC
14	many	TRBV18	TRBJ1-1	-	CASSLTDSNTEAFF	TGTGCCAGCTCTTTGACAGACTCGAACACTGAAGCTTTCTTT
17	few	TRBV5-1	TRBJ2-3	TRBD2	CASSLVTSGDTTDTQYF	TGCGCCAGCAGCTTGGTTACCAGCGGGGATACAACAGATACGCAGTATTTT
14	few	TRBV28	TRBJ2-2	-	CASSAQALTGELFF	TGTGCCAGCAGTGCCCAGGCCCTCACCGGGGAGCTGTTTTTT
12	-	TRBV7-2	TRBJ1-2	-	CASSLALYGYTF	TGTGCCAGCAGCTTAGCCCTTTATGGCTACACCTTC
14	many	TRBV20-1	TRBJ1-4	TRBD1	CSARLGQGGEKLFF	TGCAGTGCTAGGCTCGGACAGGGCGGTGAAAAACTGTTTTTT
15	-	TRBV27	TRBJ2-7	-	CASSLSWATAYEQYF	TGTGCCAGCAGTTTATCGTGGGCGACAGCTTACGAGCAGTACTTC
15	-	TRBV4-1	TRBJ1-5	-	CASSQDRQSFQPQHF	TGCGCCAGCAGCCAAGATCGGCAGTCCTTCCAGCCCCAGCATTTT
17	-	TRBV5-1	TRBJ1-2	TRBD1	CASSTGTATSLYYGYTF	TGCGCCAGCAGCACCGGGACAGCCACGAGCTTATACTATGGCTACACCTTC
14	-	TRBV6-5	TRBJ2-7	-	CASSYSEIYGVQYF	TGTGCCAGCAGTTACTCGGAGATCTACGGGGTGCAGTACTTC
16	few	TRBV20-1	TRBJ2-7	TRBD1	CSAPDPGQGAGREQYF	TGCAGTGCTCCAGATCCCGGACAGGGGGCTGGTCGCGAGCAGTACTTC
17	-	TRBV7-6	TRBJ2-7	-	CASSLVRDLSSSYEQYF	TGTGCCAGCAGCTTAGTCCGGGACTTATCTAGCTCCTACGAGCAGTACTTC
16	-	TRBV7-6	TRBJ1-1	-	CASSPAIGGLGTEAFF	TGTGCCAGCAGCCCTGCTATTGGGGGGCTTGGGACTGAAGCTTTCTTT
12	-	TRBV2	TRBJ1-4	-	CASITGGEKLFF	TGTGCCAGCATTACCGGAGGGGAAAAACTGTTTTTT
13	-	TRBV7-2	TRBJ1-6	-	CASSLWTNSPLHF	TGTGCCAGCAGCTTATGGACCAATTCACCCCTCCACTTT
14	-	TRBV20-1	TRBJ2-1	-	CSAQLYSSYNEQFF	TGCAGTGCGCAGCTCTATAGCTCCTACAATGAGCAGTTCTTC
13	-	TRBV10-2	TRBJ1-3	-	CASSESAYNTIYF	TGCGCCAGCAGTGAGTCCGCCTACAACACCATATATTTT
15	-	TRBV20-1	TRBJ1-6	TRBD1	CSASEWDRGNSPLHF	TGCAGTGCTAGTGAATGGGACAGGGGTAATTCACCCCTCCACTTT
14	few	TRBV20-1	TRBJ2-7	-	CSASYRGGAYEQYF	TGCAGTGCTAGTTACAGGGGAGGCGCCTACGAGCAGTACTTC
18	once	TRBV12-3/TRBV12-4	TRBJ2-2	TRBD1	CTSSPGWGTGGKTGELFF	TGTACCAGCAGTCCTGGGTGGGGGACAGGGGGCAAGACCGGGGAGCTGTTTTTT
15	-	TRBV18	TRBJ2-1	-	CASSPPRTGTNEQFF	TGTGCCAGCTCACCACCCCGAACAGGGACGAATGAGCAGTTCTTC
14	-	TRBV6-1	TRBJ2-7	-	CASSEDRVRDEQYF	TGTGCCAGCAGTGAAGACAGGGTTCGGGACGAGCAGTACTTC
19	-	TRBV18	TRBJ1-1	-	CASSPFGGGRITMNTEAFF	TGTGCCAGCTCACCCTTCGGAGGGGGGCGCATAACCATGAACACTGAAGCTTTCTTT
16	-	TRBV27	TRBJ2-7	-	CASSFSTPAEGYEQYF	TGTGCCAGCAGTTTCAGTACTCCAGCGGAGGGCTACGAGCAGTACTTC
15	-	TRBV9	TRBJ1-3	-	CASSLHFSSGNTIYF	TGTGCCAGCAGTCTTCACTTTTCATCTGGAAACACCATATATTTT
13	many	TRBV7-9	TRBJ2-7	-	CASSPTDSYEQYF	TGTGCCAGCAGCCCTACGGACTCCTACGAGCAGTACTTC
13	-	TRBV20-1	TRBJ2-3	-	CSAREGGPDTQYF	TGCAGTGCTAGGGAGGGGGGCCCAGATACGCAGTATTTT
15	-	TRBV20-1	TRBJ2-7	TRBD1	CSARHGQGADYEQYF	TGCAGTGCTAGACATGGACAGGGGGCAGATTACGAGCAGTACTTC
13	-	TRBV10-3	TRBJ2-3	-	CATLGQGADTQYF	TGTGCCACCCTAGGGCAGGGAGCAGATACGCAGTATTTT
12	-	TRBV20-1	TRBJ2-1	-	CSATPVEGEQFF	TGCAGTGCGACCCCCGTTGAGGGTGAGCAGTTCTTC
13	few	TRBV4-3	TRBJ2-3	-	CASSRLTEDTQYF	TGCGCCAGCAGCCGATTGACAGAAGATACGCAGTATTTT
16	-	TRBV9	TRBJ2-7	-	CASSPHGPTLSYEQYF	TGTGCCAGCAGCCCCCACGGGCCCACCCTCTCCTACGAGCAGTACTTC
14	-	TRBV5-1	TRBJ2-5	-	CATSQKLFQETQYF	TGCGCCACGAGTCAAAAGCTCTTCCAAGAGACCCAGTACTTC
14	many	TRBV5-1	TRBJ2-5	-	CASSLEGRGETQYF	TGTGCCAGCAGCTTGGAGGGACGCGGGGAGACCCAGTACTTC
15	-	TRBV4-3	TRBJ1-4	-	CASSPEGGAGEKLFF	TGCGCCAGCAGCCCTGAGGGGGGCGCAGGGGAAAAACTGTTTTTT
14	few	TRBV20-1	TRBJ2-1	TRBD1	CSARGDRGNIEQFF	TGCAGTGCTAGAGGCGACAGGGGGAACATCGAGCAGTTCTTC
15	many	TRBV20-1	TRBJ2-3	-	CSATPFGGSTDTQYF	TGCAGTGCTACTCCATTCGGGGGTAGCACAGATACGCAGTATTTT
14	few	TRBV7-9	TRBJ1-1	-	CASSLILGHTEAFF	TGTGCCAGCAGCTTAATTTTAGGTCACACTGAAGCTTTCTTT
11	few	TRBV6-2/TRBV6-3	TRBJ1-5	-	CAGGDGGPQHF	TGTGCCGGCGGGGACGGGGGACCCCAGCATTTT